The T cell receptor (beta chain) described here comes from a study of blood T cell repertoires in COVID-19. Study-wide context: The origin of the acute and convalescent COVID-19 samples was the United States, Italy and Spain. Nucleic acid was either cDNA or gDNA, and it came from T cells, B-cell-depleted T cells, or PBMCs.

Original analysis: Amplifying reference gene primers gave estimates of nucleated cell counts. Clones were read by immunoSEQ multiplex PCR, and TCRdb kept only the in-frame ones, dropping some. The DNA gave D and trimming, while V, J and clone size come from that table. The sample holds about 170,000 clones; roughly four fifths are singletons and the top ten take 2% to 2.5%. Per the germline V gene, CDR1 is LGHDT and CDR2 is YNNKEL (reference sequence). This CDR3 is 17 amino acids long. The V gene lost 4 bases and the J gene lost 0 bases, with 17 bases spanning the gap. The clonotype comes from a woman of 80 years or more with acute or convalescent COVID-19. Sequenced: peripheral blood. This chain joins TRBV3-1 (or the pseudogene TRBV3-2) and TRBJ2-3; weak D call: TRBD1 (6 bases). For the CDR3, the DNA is TGTGCCAGCAGCCCCGGCCGGACAGAGCTGAGCACAGATACGCAGTATTTT. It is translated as CASSPGRTELSTDTQYF.